This T cell receptor (beta chain) was identified during a study of blood T cell repertoires in COVID-19. Study summary: Whether acute or convalescent, the COVID-19 samples came from the United States, Italy and Spain. T cells, B-cell-depleted T cells, or PBMCs supplied cDNA or gDNA.

V was clipped by 5 bases and J by 8 bases; unmatched bases: 7. This CDR3 region has 13 residues. Germline values: CDR1 KGHSH, CDR2 LQKENI. This clone was seen a single time. Per the original data handling: Estimation of nucleated cell counts relied on the amplification of reference gene primers. Profiling relied on immunoSEQ multiplex PCR, and the TCRdb table lists in-frame clones only, not all of them. V and J calls and clone size are as listed in that table; D and trimming were resolved from the DNA. The sample records more than 50,000 clones, 90% being singletons. This TCR derives from a woman aged 40 to 50 with active COVID-19. V usage is TRBV18 and J usage is TRBJ1-2; 8 bases align to TRBD1. The specimen sequenced was peripheral blood. In nucleotides, the CDR3 is TGTGCCAGCTCAAACGACAGGGGTAGAGGCTACACCTTC. This encodes CASSNDRGRGYTF. Supplemented by reference TRBV18 and TRBJ1-2, the full variable domain reads NAGVMQNPRHLVRRRGQEARLRCSPMKGHSHVYWYRQLPEEGLKFMVYLQKENIIDESGMPKERFSAEFPKEGPSILRIQQVVRGDSAAYFCASSNDRGRGYTFGSGTRLTVV.